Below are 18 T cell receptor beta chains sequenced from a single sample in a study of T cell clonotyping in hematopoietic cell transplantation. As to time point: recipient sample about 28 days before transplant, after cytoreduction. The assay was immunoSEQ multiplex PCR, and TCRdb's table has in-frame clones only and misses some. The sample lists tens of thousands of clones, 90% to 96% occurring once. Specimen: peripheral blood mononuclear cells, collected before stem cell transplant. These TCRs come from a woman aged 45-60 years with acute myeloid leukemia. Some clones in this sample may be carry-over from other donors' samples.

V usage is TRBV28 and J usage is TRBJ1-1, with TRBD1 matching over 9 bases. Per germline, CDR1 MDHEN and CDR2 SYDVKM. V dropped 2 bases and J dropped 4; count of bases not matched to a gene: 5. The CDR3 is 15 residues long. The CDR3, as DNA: TGTGCCAGCAGTTTAGGGGACAGGGTGGCCACTGAAGCTTTCTTT. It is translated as CASSLGDRVATEAFF.

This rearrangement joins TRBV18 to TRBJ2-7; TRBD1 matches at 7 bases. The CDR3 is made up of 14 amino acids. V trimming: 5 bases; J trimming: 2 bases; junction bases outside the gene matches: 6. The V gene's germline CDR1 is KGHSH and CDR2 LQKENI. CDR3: CASSSGTAAYEQYF. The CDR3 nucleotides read TGTGCCAGCTCATCCGGGACAGCTGCCTACGAGCAGTACTTC.

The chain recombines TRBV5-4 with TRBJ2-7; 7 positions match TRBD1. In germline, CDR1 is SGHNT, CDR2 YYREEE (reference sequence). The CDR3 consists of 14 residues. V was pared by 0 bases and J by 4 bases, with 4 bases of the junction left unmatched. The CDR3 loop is CASSLGGGEYEQYF. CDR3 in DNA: TGTGCCAGCAGCTTGGGAGGGGGCGAATACGAGCAGTACTTC.

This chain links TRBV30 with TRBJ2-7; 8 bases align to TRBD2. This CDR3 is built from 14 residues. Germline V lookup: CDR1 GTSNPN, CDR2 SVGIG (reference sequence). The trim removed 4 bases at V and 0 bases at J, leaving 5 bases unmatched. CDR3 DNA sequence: TGTGCCTGGAAAGTTAGCGGGAACTCCTACGAGCAGTACTTC. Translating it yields CAWKVSGNSYEQYF.

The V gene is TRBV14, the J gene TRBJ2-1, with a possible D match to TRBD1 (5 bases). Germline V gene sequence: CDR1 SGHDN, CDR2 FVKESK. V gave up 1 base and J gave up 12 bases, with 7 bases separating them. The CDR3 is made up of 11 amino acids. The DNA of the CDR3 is TGTGCCAGCAGCCAAGGGGGCAGGCAGTTCTTC. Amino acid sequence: CASSQGGRQFF.

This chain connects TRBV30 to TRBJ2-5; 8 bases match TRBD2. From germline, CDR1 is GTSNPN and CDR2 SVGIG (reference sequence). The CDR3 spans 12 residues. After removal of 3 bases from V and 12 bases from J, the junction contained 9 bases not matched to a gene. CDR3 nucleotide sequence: TGTGCCTGGAGAGTGGCGGGGGGACGGGAGTACTTC. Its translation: CAWRVAGGREYF. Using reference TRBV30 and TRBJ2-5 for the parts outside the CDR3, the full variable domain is SQTIHQWPATLVQPVGSPLSLECTVEGTSNPNLYWYRQAAGRGLQLLFYSVGIGQISSEVPQNLSASRPQDRQFILSSKKLLLSDSGFYLCAWRVAGGREYFGPGTRLLVL.

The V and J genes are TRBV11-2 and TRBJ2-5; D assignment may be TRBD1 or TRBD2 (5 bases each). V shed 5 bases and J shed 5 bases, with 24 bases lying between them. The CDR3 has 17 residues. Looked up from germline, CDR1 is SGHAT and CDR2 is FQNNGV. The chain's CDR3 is CASSLWRQNLEGETQYF. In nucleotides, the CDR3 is TGTGCCAGCAGCCTGTGGAGGCAGAACTTAGAGGGGGAGACCCAGTACTTC.

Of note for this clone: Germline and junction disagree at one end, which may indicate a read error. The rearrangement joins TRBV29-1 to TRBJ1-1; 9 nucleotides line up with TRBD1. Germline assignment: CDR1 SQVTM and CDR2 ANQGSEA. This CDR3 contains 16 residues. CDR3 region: CSVCPRDRALNSEAFF. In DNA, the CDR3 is TGCAGCGTTTGCCCGCGGGACAGGGCCCTTAACAGTGAAGCTTTCTTT.

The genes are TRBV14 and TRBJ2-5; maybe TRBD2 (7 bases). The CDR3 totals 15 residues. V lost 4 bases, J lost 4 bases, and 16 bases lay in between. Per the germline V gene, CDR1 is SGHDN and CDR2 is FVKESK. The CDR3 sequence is CASSPLRGGRETQYF. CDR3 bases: TGTGCCAGCAGCCCATTAAGGGGGGGCCGAGAGACCCAGTACTTC.

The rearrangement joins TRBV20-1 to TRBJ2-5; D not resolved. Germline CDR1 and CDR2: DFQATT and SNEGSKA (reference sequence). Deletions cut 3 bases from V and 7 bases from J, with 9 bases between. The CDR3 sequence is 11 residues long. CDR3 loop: CSASPAWTQYF. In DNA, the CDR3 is TGCAGTGCTAGTCCCGCGTGGACCCAGTACTTC.

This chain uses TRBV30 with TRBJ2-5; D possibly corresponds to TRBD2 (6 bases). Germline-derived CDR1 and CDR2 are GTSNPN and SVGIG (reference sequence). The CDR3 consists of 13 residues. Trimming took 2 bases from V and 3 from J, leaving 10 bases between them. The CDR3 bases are TGTGCCTGGAGTACTAGCTTAAAAGAGACCCAGTACTTC. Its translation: CAWSTSLKETQYF.

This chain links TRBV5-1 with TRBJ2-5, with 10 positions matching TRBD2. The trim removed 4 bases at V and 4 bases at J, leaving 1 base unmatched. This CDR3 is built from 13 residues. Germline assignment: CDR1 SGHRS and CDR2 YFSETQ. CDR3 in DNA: TGCGCCAGCAGCCCTAGCGGGAGAGAGACCCAGTACTTC. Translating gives CASSPSGRETQYF.

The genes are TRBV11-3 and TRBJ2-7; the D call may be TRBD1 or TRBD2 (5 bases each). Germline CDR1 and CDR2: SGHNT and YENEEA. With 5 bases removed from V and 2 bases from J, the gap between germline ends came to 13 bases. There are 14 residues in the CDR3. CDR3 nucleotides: TGTGCCAGCAGCCTACGGGACGGTCCCTACGAGCAGTACTTC. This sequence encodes CASSLRDGPYEQYF.

CDR3 region: CASSYTPPSYNSPLHF. CDR3 bases: TGTGCCAGCAGTTACACCCCCCCGAGCTATAATTCACCCCTCCACTTT. This chain links TRBV6-5 with TRBJ1-6; D is unresolved. CDR3 length: 16 amino acids. V lost 2 bases to trimming and J lost 3 bases, with 11 bases between them. The germline gives CDR1 MNHEY, CDR2 SVGAGI.

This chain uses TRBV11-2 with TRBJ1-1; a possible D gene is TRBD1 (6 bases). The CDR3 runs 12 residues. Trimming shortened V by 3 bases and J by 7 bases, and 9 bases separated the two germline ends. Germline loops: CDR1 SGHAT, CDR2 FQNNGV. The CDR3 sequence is CASSFPRGEAFF. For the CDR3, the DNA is TGTGCCAGCAGCTTCCCCAGGGGTGAAGCTTTCTTT.

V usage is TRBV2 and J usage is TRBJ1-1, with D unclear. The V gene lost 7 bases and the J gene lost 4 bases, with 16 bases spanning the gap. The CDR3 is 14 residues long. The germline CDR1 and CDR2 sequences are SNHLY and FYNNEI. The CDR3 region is CASTQNPQSTEAFF. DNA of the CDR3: TGTGCCAGCACGCAAAATCCACAGAGCACTGAAGCTTTCTTT.

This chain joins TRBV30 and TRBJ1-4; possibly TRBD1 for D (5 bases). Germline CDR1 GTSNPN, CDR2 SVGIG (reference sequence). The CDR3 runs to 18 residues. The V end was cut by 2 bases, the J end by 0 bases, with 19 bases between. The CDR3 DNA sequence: TGTGCCTGGAGTAGACTTCCCGGGACCACAGCAACTAATGAAAAACTGTTTTTT. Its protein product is CAWSRLPGTTATNEKLFF.

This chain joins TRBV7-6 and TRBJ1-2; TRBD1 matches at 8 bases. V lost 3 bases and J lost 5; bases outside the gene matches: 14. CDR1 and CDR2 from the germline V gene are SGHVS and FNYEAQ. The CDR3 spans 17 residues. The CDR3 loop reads CASSFSLRGQSDYGYTF. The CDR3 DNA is TGTGCCAGCAGCTTCTCCCTCAGGGGGCAATCTGATTATGGCTACACCTTC.